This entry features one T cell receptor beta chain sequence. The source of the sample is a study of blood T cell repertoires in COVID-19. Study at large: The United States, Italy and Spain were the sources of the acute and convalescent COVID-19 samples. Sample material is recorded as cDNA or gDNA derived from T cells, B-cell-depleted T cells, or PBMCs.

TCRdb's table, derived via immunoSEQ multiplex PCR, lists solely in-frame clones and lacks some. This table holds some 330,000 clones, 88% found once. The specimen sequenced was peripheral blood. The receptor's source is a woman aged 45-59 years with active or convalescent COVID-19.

CDR3 amino acids: CASSLSQGPYNEQFF. The CDR3 DNA follows: TGTGCCAGCAGCTTATCCCAGGGCCCCTACAATGAGCAGTTCTTC. The J gene is TRBJ2-1, the V gene TRBV11-2; a possible D gene is TRBD1 (5 bases). V gave up 2 bases and J gave up 2 bases, with 10 bases separating them. Germline V CDR1 and CDR2: SGHAT, FQNNGV. The CDR3 contains 15 residues.